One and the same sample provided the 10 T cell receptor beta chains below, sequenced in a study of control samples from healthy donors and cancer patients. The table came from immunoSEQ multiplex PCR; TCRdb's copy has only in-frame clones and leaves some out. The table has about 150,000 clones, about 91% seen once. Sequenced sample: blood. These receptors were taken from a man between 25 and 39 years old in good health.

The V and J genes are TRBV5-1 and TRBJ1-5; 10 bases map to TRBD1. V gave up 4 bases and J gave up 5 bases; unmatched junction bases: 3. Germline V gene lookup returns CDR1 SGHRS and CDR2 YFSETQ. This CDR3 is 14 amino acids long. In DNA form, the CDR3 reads TGCGCCAGCAGCCCGGACAGGGGGGATCAGCCCCAGCATTTT. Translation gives CASSPDRGDQPQHF.

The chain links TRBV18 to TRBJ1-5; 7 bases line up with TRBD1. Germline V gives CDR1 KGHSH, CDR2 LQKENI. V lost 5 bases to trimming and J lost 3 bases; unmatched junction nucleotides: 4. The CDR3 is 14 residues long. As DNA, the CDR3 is TGTGCCAGCTCAACGGGACAGTCCAATCAGCCCCAGCATTTT. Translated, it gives CASSTGQSNQPQHF.

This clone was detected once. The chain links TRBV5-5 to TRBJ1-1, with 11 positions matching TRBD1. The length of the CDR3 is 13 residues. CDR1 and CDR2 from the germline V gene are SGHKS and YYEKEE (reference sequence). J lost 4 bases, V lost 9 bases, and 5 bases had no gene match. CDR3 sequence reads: CATRTGGFTEAFF. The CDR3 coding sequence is TGTGCCACTAGGACAGGGGGCTTCACTGAAGCTTTCTTT.

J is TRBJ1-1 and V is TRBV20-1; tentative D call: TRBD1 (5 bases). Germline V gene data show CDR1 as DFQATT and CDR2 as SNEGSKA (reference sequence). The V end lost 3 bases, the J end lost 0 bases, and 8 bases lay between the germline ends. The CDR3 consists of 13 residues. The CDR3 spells CSASLGLNTEAFF. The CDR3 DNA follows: TGCAGTGCTAGTCTGGGACTGAACACTGAAGCTTTCTTT.

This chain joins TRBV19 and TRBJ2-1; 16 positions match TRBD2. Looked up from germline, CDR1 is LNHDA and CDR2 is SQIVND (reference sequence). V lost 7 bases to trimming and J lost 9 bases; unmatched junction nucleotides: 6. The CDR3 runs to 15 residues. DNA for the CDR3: TGTGCCAGTACTGGGACTAGCGGGGGGGTAGGTGAGCAGTTCTTC. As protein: CASTGTSGGVGEQFF.

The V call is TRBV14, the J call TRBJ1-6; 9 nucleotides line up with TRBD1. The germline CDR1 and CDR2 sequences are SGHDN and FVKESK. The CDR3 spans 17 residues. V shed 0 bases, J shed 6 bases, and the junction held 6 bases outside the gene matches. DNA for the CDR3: TGTGCCAGCAGCCAAGATTGGGACAGGGTTGGTAATTCACCCCTCCACTTT. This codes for CASSQDWDRVGNSPLHF.

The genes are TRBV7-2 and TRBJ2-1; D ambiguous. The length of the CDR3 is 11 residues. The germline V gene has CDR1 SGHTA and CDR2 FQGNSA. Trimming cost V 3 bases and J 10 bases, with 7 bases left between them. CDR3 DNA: TGTGCCAGCAGCTTCCGGTGGGAGCAGTTCTTC. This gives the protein CASSFRWEQFF. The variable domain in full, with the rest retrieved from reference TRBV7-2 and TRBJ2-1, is GAGVSQSPSNKVTEKGKDVELRCDPISGHTALYWYRQSLGQGLEFLIYFQGNSAPDKSGLPSDRFSAERTGGSVSTLTIQRTQQEDSAVYLCASSFRWEQFFGPGTRLTVL.

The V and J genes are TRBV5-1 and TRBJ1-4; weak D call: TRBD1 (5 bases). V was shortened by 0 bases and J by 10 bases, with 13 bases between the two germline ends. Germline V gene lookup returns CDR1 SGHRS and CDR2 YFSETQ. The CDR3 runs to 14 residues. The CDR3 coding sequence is TGCGCCAGCAGCTTGGGGGCAGGGCCGGGAAAACTGTTTTTT. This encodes CASSLGAGPGKLFF.

The DNA for the CDR3 is TGTGCCAGCAGCTTAGACGACGAGGGGCCTAGCACAGATACGCAGTATTTT. Its translation: CASSLDDEGPSTDTQYF. The chain has TRBV11-2 and TRBJ2-3; the D gene could be TRBD1 or TRBD2 (5 bases each). The CDR3 is 17 residues long. V was cut by 0 bases and J by 0 bases, with 13 bases left in between. CDR1 and CDR2 (germline): SGHAT, FQNNGV.

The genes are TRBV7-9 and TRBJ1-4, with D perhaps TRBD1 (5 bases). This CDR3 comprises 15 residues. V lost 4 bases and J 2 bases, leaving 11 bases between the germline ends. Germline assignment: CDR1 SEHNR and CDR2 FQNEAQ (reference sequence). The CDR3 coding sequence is TGTGCCAGCAGCTCTGAGGGGCCTACTAATGAAAAACTGTTTTTT. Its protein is CASSSEGPTNEKLFF.